A few counts support the clone carrying this TCR beta chain. The CDR3 has 14 residues. Trimming removed 3 bases at V and 4 bases at J, with 13 bases between. Germline-derived CDR1 and CDR2 are SGDLS and YYNGEE. The sample belongs to a study of CD8+CD57+ T cells in acquired aplastic anemia. Researchers used genomic DNA as the template to profile TCR beta VDJ and CDR3. TCRdb called the reads again in MiXCR, with one record for every CDR3 protein. The sample lists about 210,000 distinct CDR3 sequences; 34% were seen once. The J gene is TRBJ1-1, the V gene TRBV9, with D perhaps matching TRBD1 (5 bases). This TCR came from a human donor in good health, serving as a control. Sequences were obtained from sorted CD4+, CD8+, or CD8+CD57+ T cells (not recorded which) from PBMCs. DNA for the CDR3: TGTGCCAGCAGCGGAAGAGGGACGGGCACTGAAGCTTTCTTT. As protein: CASSGRGTGTEAFF.